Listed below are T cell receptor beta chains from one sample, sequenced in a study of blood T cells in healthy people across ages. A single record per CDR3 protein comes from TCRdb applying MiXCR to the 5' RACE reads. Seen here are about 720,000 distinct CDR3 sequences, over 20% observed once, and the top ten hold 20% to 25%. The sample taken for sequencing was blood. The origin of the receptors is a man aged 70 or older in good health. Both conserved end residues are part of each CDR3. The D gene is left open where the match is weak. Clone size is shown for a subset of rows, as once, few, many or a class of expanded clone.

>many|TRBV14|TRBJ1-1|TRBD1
TGTGCCAGCAGCCTATTAAAGACAGGGGGAGGTGAAGCTTTCTTT
CASSLLKTGGGEAFF
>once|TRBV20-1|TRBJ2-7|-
TGCAGTGCTGGCCCGGACAGCTACGAGCAGTACTTC
CSAGPDSYEQYF
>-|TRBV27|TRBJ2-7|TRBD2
TGTGCCAGCAGTTCCTGGGGAGGGAGCTACGAGCAGTACTTC
CASSSWGGSYEQYF
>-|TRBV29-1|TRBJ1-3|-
TGCAGCGGATTGCGCCAGGGTGGAGGAAACACCATATATTTT
CSGLRQGGGNTIYF
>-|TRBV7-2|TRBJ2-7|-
TGTGCCAGCAGCTTAGGACTCGACGAGCAGTACTTC
CASSLGLDEQYF
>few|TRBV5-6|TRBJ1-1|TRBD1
TGTGCCAGCAGCCCAGGGGGACGGAGCACTGAAGCTTTCTTT
CASSPGGRSTEAFF
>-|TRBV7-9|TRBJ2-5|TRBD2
TGTGCCAGCGGGGGACTAGCGGACCCCCGGGAGACCCAGTACTTC
CASGGLADPRETQYF
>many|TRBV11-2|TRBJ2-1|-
TGTGCCAGCAGCTTAGAGCGTTCCTACAATGAGCAGTTCTTC
CASSLERSYNEQFF
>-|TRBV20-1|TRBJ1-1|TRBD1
TGCAGTGCTGGGGGACAGGGTGGCACTGAAGCTTTCTTT
CSAGGQGGTEAFF
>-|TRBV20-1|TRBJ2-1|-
TGCAGTGCTAAGGCATTAGGGTCCAATGAGCAGTTCTTC
CSAKALGSNEQFF
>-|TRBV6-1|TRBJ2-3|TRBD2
TGTGCCAGCCACCTTTTACTAGCGGGGGGGAAAGATACGCAGTATTTT
CASHLLLAGGKDTQYF
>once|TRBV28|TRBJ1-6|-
TGTGCCAGCAGTTTATTCCTCTCCTATAATTCACCCCTCCACTTT
CASSLFLSYNSPLHF
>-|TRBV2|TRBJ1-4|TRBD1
TGTGCCAGTGACAGGGATCGTGAAAAACTGTTTTTT
CASDRDREKLFF
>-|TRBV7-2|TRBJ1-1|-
TGTGCCAGCAGTCCTCCTGGGAGAGTTGAAGCTTTCTTT
CASSPPGRVEAFF
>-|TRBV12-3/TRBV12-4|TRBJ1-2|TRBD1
TGTGCCAGCAGTTGGGACAGGGGCAATGGCTACACCTTC
CASSWDRGNGYTF
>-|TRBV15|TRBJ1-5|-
TGTGCCACCAGCAGAGGAGTTCAGGGCGAGGGCAATCAGCCCCAGCATTTT
CATSRGVQGEGNQPQHF
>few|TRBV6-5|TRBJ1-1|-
TGTGCCAGCCGTTCCGGCAGACCAAACACTGAAGCTTTCTTT
CASRSGRPNTEAFF
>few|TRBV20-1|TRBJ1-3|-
TGCAGTGCCTACCCGGGTGCTGGAAACACCATATATTTT
CSAYPGAGNTIYF
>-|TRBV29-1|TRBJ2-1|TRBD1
TGCAGCGAAGGACAGGGCAATGAGCAGTTCTTC
CSEGQGNEQFF
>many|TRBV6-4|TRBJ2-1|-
TGTGCCAGCAGTGAGGATCCCGGCTACAATGAGCAGTTCTTC
CASSEDPGYNEQFF
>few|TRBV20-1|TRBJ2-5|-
TGCAGTGCTAGGTCGGGGGTAGAGACCCAGTACTTC
CSARSGVETQYF
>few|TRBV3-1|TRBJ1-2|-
TGTGCCAGCAGCCAAGGGGGACATAATGGCTACACCTTC
CASSQGGHNGYTF
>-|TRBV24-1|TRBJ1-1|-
TGTGCCACCGGTGGAGGGGAGGGGGGCACTGAAGCTTTCTTT
CATGGGEGGTEAFF
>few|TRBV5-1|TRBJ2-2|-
TGCGCCAGCAGCTTGGTGACGCTGAACACCGGGGAGCTGTTTTTT
CASSLVTLNTGELFF
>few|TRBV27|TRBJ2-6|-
TGTGCCAGCAGGGCGAAGAGGGCCAACGTCCTGACTTTC
CASRAKRANVLTF
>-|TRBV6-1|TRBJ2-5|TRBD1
TGTGCCAGCAGTGACCTGTATTCGACAGGGGGTCTCCAAGAGACCCAGTACTTC
CASSDLYSTGGLQETQYF
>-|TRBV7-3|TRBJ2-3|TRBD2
TGTGCCAGCAGCTTAAACTACGGGAGGGCCCGAAATACGCAGTATTTT
CASSLNYGRARNTQYF
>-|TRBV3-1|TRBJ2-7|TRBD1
TGTGCCAGCAGCCAAGTTTTCGGACAGGGGGGCTACGAGCAGTACTTC
CASSQVFGQGGYEQYF
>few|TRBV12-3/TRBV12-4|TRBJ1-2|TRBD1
TGTGCCAGCAGTTTAAGAGGGACAGGGCAGAATGGCTACACCTTC
CASSLRGTGQNGYTF
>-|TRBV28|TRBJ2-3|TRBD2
TGTGCCAGCAGTGAGACCCTAGCGGGCGACACAGATACGCAGTATTTT
CASSETLAGDTDTQYF
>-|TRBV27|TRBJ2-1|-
TGTGCCAGCAGTTTACAGGGATATGGGTACAATGAGCAGTTCTTC
CASSLQGYGYNEQFF
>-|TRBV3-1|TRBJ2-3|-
TGTGCCAGCAGCCCAAGACAAGATACGCAGTATTTT
CASSPRQDTQYF
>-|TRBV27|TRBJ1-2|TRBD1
TGTGCCAGCAGTCAGGGACAGGGGTACAACTATGGCTACACCTTC
CASSQGQGYNYGYTF
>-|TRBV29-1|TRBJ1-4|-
TGCAGCGTTGAAAACGGGAGGGAAGAAAAACTGTTTTTT
CSVENGREEKLFF
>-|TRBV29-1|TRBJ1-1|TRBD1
TGCAGCGTTCCCCGACAGGGTGGGAGCACTGAAGCTTTCTTT
CSVPRQGGSTEAFF
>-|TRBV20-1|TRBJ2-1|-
TGCAGTGCTAGAGAAATGAATGAGCAGTTCTTC
CSAREMNEQFF
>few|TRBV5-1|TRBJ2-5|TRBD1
TGCGCCAGCAGCCTGCGCAGGGGGACAGGAACAAAAGAGACCCAGTACTTC
CASSLRRGTGTKETQYF
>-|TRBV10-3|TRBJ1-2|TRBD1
TGTGCCATCAGTGCCGACAGGGACTATGGCTGCACCTTC
CAISADRDYGCTF
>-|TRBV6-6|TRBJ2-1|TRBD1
TGTGCCAGCAGACAGACCGGGACAGGGGTTGATGAGCAGTTCTTC
CASRQTGTGVDEQFF
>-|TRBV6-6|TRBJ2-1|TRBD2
TGTGCCAGCAGTCCCAGCGGGGGGGGTATCAATGAGCAGTTCTTC
CASSPSGGGINEQFF